Listed below are T cell receptor beta chains from one sample, sequenced in a study of regulatory T cells in long-lasting Graves disease. TCRdb redid the calling of the multiplex PCR reads with MiXCR, one entry per CDR3 protein. This table holds some 450,000 distinct CDR3 sequences, roughly 17% found once. This same sample was also taken into another study, of T cells in Graves' hyperthyroidism and ophthalmopathy.

The source was peripheral blood mononuclear cells (PBMCs), collected at new diagnosis, from a patient treated with antithyroid drugs. Receptors were obtained from a woman in her twenties or thirties with Graves disease. The conserved cysteine and the conserved F or W are not part of the CDR3 here.

v_gene,j_gene,CDR3aa
TRBV29-1,TRBJ1-2,SVRTGIHGYT
TRBV4-3,TRBJ2-3,ASSTGTSGRKSTDTQY
TRBV28,TRBJ2-4,ASSARLGVSKNIQY
TRBV5-1,TRBJ2-1,ASSSSGGQTYNEQF
TRBV6-1,TRBJ2-1,ASDNRDLRSNEQF
TRBV6-1,TRBJ2-3,ASRLAGVTDTQY
TRBV7-9,.,ASSLVRRGHYEQY
TRBV27,TRBJ2-7,ASSLSPVSYEQY
TRBV14,TRBJ2-7,ASSQPGIAYEQY
TRBV2,TRBJ1-6,ASSVRLSSYNSPLH
TRBV2,TRBJ1-3,ASRIWGSGNTIY
TRBV20-1,TRBJ1-5,SATPVSGNQPQH
TRBV20-1,TRBJ2-1,SARDQVAPSSYNEQF
TRBV13,TRBJ2-1,ASSRRDSVSHNEQF
TRBV12-3/TRBV12-4,TRBJ2-1,ASSLSPGLAGWGSYNEQF
TRBV29-1,TRBJ1-1,SVRGEGLLWGRTAREAF
TRBV20-1,TRBJ2-1,SNSGPTYNEQF
TRBV28,TRBJ2-5,ASSFRVGVQETQY
TRBV28,TRBJ2-1,ASSPIAASYNEQF
TRBV2,TRBJ1-5,ASKGDYSNQPQH
TRBV15,TRBJ1-1,ATSRDRAGNTEAF
TRBV5-1,TRBJ2-1,ASSLGQGGSF
TRBV28,TRBJ2-7,ASKTLGTGSYEQY
TRBV18,TRBJ2-1,ASSPGAGQDEQF
TRBV5-4,TRBJ2-7,ASSSSKGSHEQY
TRBV27,TRBJ1-2,ASSILSDGGIPEGYT
TRBV28,TRBJ2-1,ATSLISGILRNEQF
TRBV6-5,TRBJ2-2,ASSYYRGGTGELF
TRBV7-9,TRBJ2-6,ASSPGAYSGANVLT
TRBV11-2,TRBJ2-1,ASSEGTGAPYNEQF
TRBV5-6,TRBJ2-1,ASSSAVISYNEQF
TRBV9,TRBJ1-2,ASSGQGVGYGYT
TRBV6-5,TRBJ2-5,ASSYGLGDMKTQY
TRBV7-2,TRBJ1-5,ASSLRLQDQPQH
TRBV2,TRBJ2-1,ASKSNRGEQF
TRBV5-1,TRBJ1-1,ASSLGEPPIEAF